This entry features one TCR beta chain sequence. Its cognate antigen has yet to be identified. No much larger clone exists at a distance of one base, and base qualities are not known. This sample stems from a study of blood T cell repertoires in COVID-19 (dated by TCRdb to about 2020). Describing the broader study: The collaborator samples originated in the United States, Italy and Spain and spanned the acute and convalescent phases of COVID-19. The prospective study material was composed of cDNA or gDNA derived from T cells, B-cell-depleted T cells, or PBMCs. Deeply sampled blood TCRbeta repertoires from subjects exposed to, actively infected with, or recovered from COVID-19 were included in the dataset. The repertoires were released in a freely available public database intended as a resource for research on the immune response to SARS-CoV-2. The samples were drawn from the first 160 participants of the ongoing ImmuneRACE study and from some 1,300 subjects provided by 6 global collaborators. A de-identified subject ID, COVID-19 status, age in years and sex were almost always included in the sample metadata. HLA class I and class II types, where available, came from metadata supplied by the sample provider rather than from assay-based typing. The research as a whole found: The quantity of clinical and demographic metadata differed by source and by participant and was supplied without curation.

Collaborating institutions collected whole blood in K2EDTA tubes following their own protocols. For TCRbeta analysis, collaborator samples were shipped as frozen whole blood, as isolated PBMCs, or as DNA extracted from either sample type. Cut back by 5 bases and 7 bases, the V and J ends lie 15 bases apart. CDR1 and CDR2 (SGHTA, FQGNSA) derive from the germline V gene. The CDR3 sequence holds 14 residues, the cysteine and phenylalanine included. Only the CDR3 region is kept as DNA, spanning 42 bases read in frame from base 1. TCRbeta CDR3 regions were amplified from genomic DNA using the immunoSEQ Assay, a bias-controlled multiplex PCR. Per the source publication's procedure: Within the assay, amplification of reference gene primers was used to estimate how many nucleated cells each sample contained. To quantify the absolute abundance of each unique TCRbeta CDR3 rearrangement, sequence reads were collapsed and filtered. For each sample, productive Simpson clonality was calculated as the square root of Simpson's diversity index across productive rearrangements. Not all clones reach the TCRdb copy of this immuneACCESS table, which keeps in-frame sequences only. Checked studies attribute under half of the gap to unresolved V genes and leave the rest unexplained. The V and J calls and clone size are taken from that table; D and trimming were inferred from the DNA. The sample yields just over 25,000 clones; 80% to 90% were counted once. Roughly 17% of the sample is held by the ten biggest clonotypes.

This sequence was found in a man aged 65-85 years with acute or convalescent COVID-19. The chain links TRBV7-2 with TRBJ1-5, with a weak D call of TRBD1 (5 bases match). The source material was peripheral blood. The nucleotide sequence is TGTGCCAGCAGCCTTGGGGCAGGGCCCCAGCCCCAGCATTTT. It encodes CASSLGAGPQPQHF.